This T cell receptor beta chain was identified in a study of CD8 T cells in Susac syndrome. RNA totalling 0.5 to 1 ug underwent reverse transcription with random hexamers. TCRdb re-analysed the immunoSEQ multiplex PCR reads in MiXCR, keeping a single row per CDR3 protein. There are 120,000 to 150,000 distinct CDR3 sequences in the sample; approximately 94% occur only once, and approximately 0.08% lies in the top ten. Trimming took off 8 bases at V and 5 bases at J, with 7 bases between the two ends. The CDR3 is 10 residues long. Germline-derived CDR1 and CDR2 are MGHDK and SYGVNS. The specimen was CD4+ T cells from PBMCs. V and J are TRBV25-1 and TRBJ2-7, with D hard to call. The TCR sequence derives from a human donor in good health. Here the CDR3 DNA reads TGTGCCAGCCCCTACGACGAGCAGTACTTC. It is translated as CASPYDEQYF.